Each of the 4 T cell receptor beta chains below was sequenced from the same sample in a study of radiation and T cells in renal cell carcinoma (dated by TCRdb to the early 2020s). The time point label corresponds to: blood 4 weeks post-SBRT, at nephrectomy. Read against the paper, the sample's treatment or condition label means: 15 Gy SBRT to primary tumor, nephrectomy 4 weeks later. Libraries were constructed by the immunoSEQ multiplex PCR assay. Sourced from immuneACCESS, this table was stored by TCRdb with only in-frame sequences that have V and J called. A share of the clones is absent; for the studies checked, an unresolved V gene accounts for under half, and the remainder has no known explanation. For this sample the table gives roughly 100,000 clones, of which 70% to 85% were detected only once. In total, the top ten clones hold less than 7.5% of the sample. This material consisted of blood, taken from a patient whose treatment included radiotherapy and nephrectomy. The receptors shown here come from a man aged 55 to 69 with renal cell carcinoma.

The chain has TRBV5-6 and TRBJ2-5; weak D call: TRBD2 (5 bases). Looked up from germline, CDR1 is SGHDT and CDR2 is YYEEEE. Trimming pared 5 bases from V and 5 bases from J, leaving 22 bases between. The CDR3 consists of 16 residues. This chain's CDR3 is CASSIFSEWAWETQYF. The CDR3 DNA is TGTGCCAGCAGTATTTTTAGCGAATGGGCTTGGGAGACCCAGTACTTC.

This clone has a handful of counts. V and J are TRBV11-3 and TRBJ2-2; 7 positions match TRBD1. The V segment lost 6 bases and the J segment 3 bases; nucleotides outside the gene matches: 4. In germline, CDR1 is SGHNT, CDR2 YENEEA. The CDR3 is 14 amino acids. The CDR3 here is CASSGQGDTGELFF. The CDR3 nucleotides read TGTGCCAGCAGTGGGCAGGGGGACACCGGGGAGCTGTTTTTT.

The CDR3 sequence: CASSANPGGSNTGELFF. For the CDR3, the DNA is TGTGCCAGCAGTGCGAACCCAGGGGGGTCGAACACCGGGGAGCTGTTTTTT. The J gene is TRBJ2-2, the V gene TRBV2, with D possibly TRBD1 on 7 matching bases. Per germline, CDR1 SNHLY and CDR2 FYNNEI. The CDR3 is 17 amino acids. The germline V and J ends were trimmed by 4 bases and 0 bases, with 15 bases remaining between them.

This clone was observed a single time. The chain joins TRBV19 to TRBJ2-7, with D perhaps matching TRBD1 or TRBD2 (5 bases each). V shed 5 bases and J shed 4 bases, with 15 bases lying between them. Germline-derived CDR1 and CDR2 are LNHDA and SQIVND (reference sequence). This CDR3 contains 14 residues. In DNA form, the CDR3 reads TGTGCCAGTAGTGGGGGACGGTCGGGGTACGAGCAGTACTTC. Protein sequence: CASSGGRSGYEQYF.